This paragraph covers one T cell receptor (beta chain) sequence. The sample is drawn from a study of blood T cell repertoires in COVID-19. Across the study: Acute and convalescent COVID-19 specimens originated in the United States, Italy and Spain.

The CDR3 spans 15 residues. The ends lost 0 bases at V and 6 bases at J; junction bases unmatched: 5. Germline V gene data show CDR1 as LGHDT and CDR2 as YNNKEL (reference sequence). In the authors' methods: Counts of nucleated cells, estimated from reference gene primer amplification, were obtained. Sequencing was performed with immunoSEQ multiplex PCR; in TCRdb, only in-frame clones are kept and a portion is missing. That table furnishes V, J and clone size, whereas the DNA furnished D and trimming. The profile shows some 670,000 clones, 75% to 90% of them singletons. Sequencing was performed on peripheral blood. The clonotype comes from a woman younger than 35 with acute or convalescent COVID-19. V gene TRBV3-1 (or the pseudogene TRBV3-2) combines with J gene TRBJ1-2; 9 bases are a match to TRBD1. CDR3 amino acids: CASSQDLRTGDGYTF. DNA of the CDR3: TGTGCCAGCAGCCAAGATCTCAGGACAGGGGATGGCTACACCTTC.